This TCR beta chain was recovered during a study of T cells in Graves' hyperthyroidism and ophthalmopathy. Looking at the study overall: Upon initial diagnosis and before any treatment, peripheral blood was collected.

The CDR3 regions of TCR beta were amplified from RNA transcripts. First-round RT-PCR targeting the TCR CDR3 was performed with the HTBI primer set. TCRdb independently ran MiXCR on the multiplex PCR reads; one entry per CDR3 protein. The sample has approximately 400,000 distinct CDR3 sequences, roughly 13% seen once. The ends lost 0 bases at V and 3 bases at J; junction bases unmatched: 3. Germline V lookup: CDR1 SGDLS, CDR2 YYNGEE. This CDR3 has 15 residues. This clonotype appeared a few times. Its target is unknown. General observations from the study: Ophthalmopathy was identified by the model a median approximately 6.4 months ahead of onset.

Graves' hyperthyroidism was deemed stable given no ophthalmopathy progression within 18 months. The study excluded patients with uncontrolled infection, other autoimmune disease, pregnancy or lactation. The TCR originated in a woman between 55 and 75 years old with Graves' hyperthyroidism. V and J are TRBV9 and TRBJ2-1; 7 bases fit TRBD2. Sequencing was performed on blood. CDR3 nucleotides: TGTGCCAGCAGCGTAGGTCCGGGAGGCTACAATGAGCAGTTCTTC. Amino acids: CASSVGPGGYNEQFF.